This T cell receptor beta chain was recovered during a study of human T cells and chemical hapten exposure (dated by TCRdb to about 2021). Concerning the study at large: For sensitization, 2% DPC in acetone was applied to a 2 cm by 2 cm area of upper inner arm skin. The libraries were sequenced as a pool, and the TCR yield per sample differed mostly because of small variations in library volumes within the pool. Patch testing was performed on the upper back with Finn chambers containing 0.01% DPC, and the patch tests were scored after 6 days according to International Contact Dermatitis Research Group standards. For TCR sequencing, blood came from 25 to 35 alopecia patients at anywhere from one to four time points (pre-sensitization, 2, 6 and 24 weeks). In alopecia patients, the study followed how the peripheral blood TCR repertoire changed in vivo over primary and secondary sensitization to diphenylcyclopropenone (DPC), a hapten. Throughout the approximately 26-week study period, patients were also given weekly therapeutic DPC doses on the scalp. Most of the patients in the cohort were female, and the cohort covered alopecia areata with under or over 50% scalp involvement, alopecia totalis and alopecia universalis. Patient blood was sampled pre-sensitization (week 0) and at 2, 6 and about 24 weeks after DPC sensitization.

CDR1 SGHVS and CDR2 FQNEAQ were looked up in the germline V gene. Taken from cysteine to phenylalanine, the CDR3 has 13 residues. Only CDR3 DNA is held: 39 bases, read in frame from base 1. V gives up 1 base and J gives up 6 bases, and the segment between their germline ends measures 10 bases. Library preparation employed RACE. The data were produced on a NextSeq 500. Library preparation attached unique molecular identifiers to individual cDNA molecules for quantitative, reproducible TCR counting. For every blood RNA sample, sequencing covered both the TCR alpha and TCR beta chains. Regarding the original processing steps: A median of approximately 96,000 TCRs per sample was observed, with a range of roughly 20,000 to 700,000. The Decombinator software suite was used to annotate the V, J and CDR3 of the TCR reads. For the PS versus PT1 abundance plots, all samples were subsampled to the same number of TCRs (28,000). Expanded TCRs were defined as absent before sensitization and observed at least eight times at the 2-week time point. TCRdb's own reprocessing of the public reads used fastp at Q25 and MiXCR and kept productive beta chains. Records with the same CDR3 protein are collapsed into one entry carrying the most frequent genes and DNA. The V and J calls reflect TCRdb's pipeline rather than the authors' work. Within this sample are fewer than 500,000 distinct CDR3 sequences, with around 5% of them counted one time only. In total, the top ten clones hold 2% to 2.5% of the sample.

General study outcomes and caveats: Repeated subsampling changed both the strength of the expansion versus patch-test correlation and the threshold at which the correlation became significant. DPC sensitization did not change the number of TCRs with a frequency above 1 in 1000, and there was no evidence of changes in global repertoire structure. Patch test score was positively correlated with the number of PT1 expanded TCRs, with significance at thresholds 8, 16 and 32 but not at 4. All patients had alopecia, a presumed autoimmune disease, so their immune response might differ from that of healthy individuals. Significantly more large CDR3 similarity clusters were formed by expanded TCRs than by pre-sensitization or healthy control sets, consistent with antigen-driven responses.

Read against the paper, the sample's time point label means: patch test 1, 2 weeks after DPC sensitization. Interpreted using the paper, the treatment or condition label stands for: therapeutic diphenylcyclopropenone sensitization with weekly scalp DPC. At every patch-test visit, the blood draw took place before the patch test was put on. Patients were considered eligible if aged 18 to 70, diagnosed with alopecia and deemed suitable for DPC therapy, and patients were excluded if pregnant. Total RNA was extracted from unfractionated whole blood that had been collected in Tempus Blood RNA tubes. Concerning this clonotype: Its target antigen remains unknown. No per-base quality is available; no much larger clone lies one base away.

This clonotype was sampled from a woman aged 50 to 60 with alopecia areata. Some clones in this sample may be carry-over from other donors' samples. The input for sequencing was whole blood, taken in connection with sensitization to the hapten diphenylcyclopropenone (DPC). The rearrangement joined TRBV7-8 to TRBJ2-7, with no confident D gene call. The nucleotide sequence is given as TGTGCCAGCAGCTTAGGGAAGAAGGGCGAGCAGTACTTC. This sequence encodes CASSLGKKGEQYF.